Only one count was recorded for the clone carrying this T cell receptor (beta chain). Its antigen is as yet unknown. The same CDR3 also results from other DNA sequences found in this sample. Methods used by the authors: Filtering differed for immunoSEQ, which gave only junction sequences without quality scores. Produced via immunoSEQ multiplex PCR; TCRdb's table is partial and in-frame only. V, J and clone size reflect that table, while D and trimming were determined from the DNA. Among roughly 1,600,000 clones, approximately 98.5% were seen once, and the ten largest hold 0.3% to 0.45%. This sample is drawn from a study of shared clonotypes between healthy human individuals. Across the whole study: The plates for each donor numbered three CD4 naive, three CD4 memory, two CD8 naive and one CD8 memory.

V lost 0 bases and J 3 bases, leaving 9 bases between the germline ends. The germline V gene encodes CDR1 SGDLS and CDR2 YYNGEE. The CDR3 is 14 amino acids. Points from the study as a whole: Across a handful of donors, naive CD4 shared roughly 5%, naive CD8 around 3.5%, memory CD4 approximately 2.5%, memory CD8 0.4% to 0.5%. Measured sharing among donors was expected to vary with sequencing depth.

Specimen: naive CD4+ T cells sorted from blood. Stated subset: CD45RA+ positively selected. V gene TRBV9 combines with J gene TRBJ1-1, with D perhaps matching TRBD1 (5 bases). The sequence was collected from a man aged 30 to 45 in good health. The CDR3 coding sequence is TGTGCCAGCAGCGTAGGGGGGAGAGACACTGAAGCTTTCTTT. Protein: CASSVGGRDTEAFF.